This TCR beta chain was identified during a study of T cells in Graves' hyperthyroidism and ophthalmopathy. About the research overall: Peripheral blood samples were taken at initial diagnosis, prior to any treatment. General study results and limits: Clonotypes that were expanded in thyroid above 0.001 mostly appeared in blood too.

About this clonotype: Antigen unknown.

Trimming took 4 bases from V and 5 from J, leaving 21 bases between them. The CDR3 totals 16 residues. In germline, CDR1 is MDHEN, CDR2 SYDVKM. Enrolled ophthalmopathy patients presented with a Clinical Activity Score of at least 3, a NOSPECS grade of at least 4, and disease duration under 3 months. Orbital computed tomography, thyroid ultrasound, serum thyroxine and TRAb, and clinical symptoms together informed the diagnoses. RNA transcripts provided the source from which TCR beta CDR3 regions were amplified. HTBI primers were used for first-round RT-PCR of the TCR CDR3. TCRdb re-derived calls from the multiplex PCR reads in MiXCR, one entry per CDR3 protein. In the table there are about half a million distinct CDR3 sequences, approximately 25% of which are singletons.

The chain combines TRBV28 with TRBJ2-7, with D possibly TRBD1 on 6 matching bases. The clonotype originates from a woman in her twenties or thirties with Graves' ophthalmopathy. Material for sequencing was blood. CDR3: CASSSPPSQGSDEQYF. DNA of the CDR3: TGTGCCAGCAGTTCCCCCCCCTCTCAGGGGTCTGACGAGCAGTACTTC.